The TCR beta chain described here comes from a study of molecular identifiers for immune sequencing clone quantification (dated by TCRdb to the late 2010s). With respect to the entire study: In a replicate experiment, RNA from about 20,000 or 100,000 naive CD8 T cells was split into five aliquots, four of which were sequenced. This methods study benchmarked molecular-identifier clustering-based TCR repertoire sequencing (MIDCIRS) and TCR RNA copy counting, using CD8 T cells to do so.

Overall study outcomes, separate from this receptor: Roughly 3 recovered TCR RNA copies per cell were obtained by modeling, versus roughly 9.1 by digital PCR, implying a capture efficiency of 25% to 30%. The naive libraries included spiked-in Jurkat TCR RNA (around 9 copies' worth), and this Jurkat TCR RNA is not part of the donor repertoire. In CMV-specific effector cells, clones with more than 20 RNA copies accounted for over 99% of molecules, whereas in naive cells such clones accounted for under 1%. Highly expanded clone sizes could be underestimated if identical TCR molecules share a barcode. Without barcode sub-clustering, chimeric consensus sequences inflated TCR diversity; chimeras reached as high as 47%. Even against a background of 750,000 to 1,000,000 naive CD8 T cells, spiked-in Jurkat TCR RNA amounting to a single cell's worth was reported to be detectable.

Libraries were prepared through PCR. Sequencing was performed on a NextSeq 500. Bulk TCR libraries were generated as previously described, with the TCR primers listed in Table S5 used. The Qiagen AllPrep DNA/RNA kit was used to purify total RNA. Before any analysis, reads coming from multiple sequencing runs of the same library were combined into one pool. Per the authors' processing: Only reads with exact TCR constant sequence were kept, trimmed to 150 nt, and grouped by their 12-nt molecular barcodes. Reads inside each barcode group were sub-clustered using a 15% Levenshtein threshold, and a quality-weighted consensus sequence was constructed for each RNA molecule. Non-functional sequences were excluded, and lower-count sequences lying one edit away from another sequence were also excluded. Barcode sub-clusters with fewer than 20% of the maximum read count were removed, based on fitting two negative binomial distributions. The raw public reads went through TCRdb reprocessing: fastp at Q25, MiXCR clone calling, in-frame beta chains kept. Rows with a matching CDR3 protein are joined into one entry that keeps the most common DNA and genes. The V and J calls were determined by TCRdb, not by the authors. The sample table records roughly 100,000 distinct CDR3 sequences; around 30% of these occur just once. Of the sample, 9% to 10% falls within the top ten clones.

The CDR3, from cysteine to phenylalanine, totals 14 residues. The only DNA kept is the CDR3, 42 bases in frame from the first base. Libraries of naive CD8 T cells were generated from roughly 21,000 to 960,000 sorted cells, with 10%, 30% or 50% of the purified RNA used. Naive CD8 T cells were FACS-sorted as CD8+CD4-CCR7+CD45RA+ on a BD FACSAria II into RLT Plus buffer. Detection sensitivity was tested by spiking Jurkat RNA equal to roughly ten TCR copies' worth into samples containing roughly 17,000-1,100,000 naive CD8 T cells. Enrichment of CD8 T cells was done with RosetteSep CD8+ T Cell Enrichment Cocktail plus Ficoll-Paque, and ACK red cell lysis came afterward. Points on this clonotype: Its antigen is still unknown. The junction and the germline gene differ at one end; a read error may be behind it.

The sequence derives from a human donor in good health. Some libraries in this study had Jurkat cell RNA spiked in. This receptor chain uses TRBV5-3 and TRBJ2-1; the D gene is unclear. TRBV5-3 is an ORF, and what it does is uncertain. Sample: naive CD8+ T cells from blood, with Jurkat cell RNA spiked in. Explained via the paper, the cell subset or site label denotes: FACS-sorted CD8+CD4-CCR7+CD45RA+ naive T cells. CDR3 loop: CASSLWLGYNEQFF. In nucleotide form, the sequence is TGTGCCAGCAGCTTGTGGTTAGGGTACAATGAGCAGTTCTTC.